The 11 T cell receptor beta chains in this list originate from one sample, sequenced in a study of blood T cell repertoires in COVID-19. Clones were sequenced by immunoSEQ multiplex PCR, and TCRdb holds only the in-frame ones, with some missing. The sample includes 150,000 or so clones, less than 85% of them seen just once. What was sequenced was PBMCs or T cells enriched from blood (not recorded which). The receptors originated from a woman between 50 and 59 years old who had recovered from COVID-19.

As DNA, the CDR3 is TGTGCCAGCCTAGGGGTATCGGGAGACACTGAAGCTTTCTTT. Translated, it gives CASLGVSGDTEAFF. This chain uses TRBV7-2 with TRBJ1-1; weak D call: TRBD1 (5 bases). The V end was cut by 8 bases, the J end by 3 bases, with 16 bases between. Germline V gives CDR1 SGHTA, CDR2 FQGNSA. The CDR3 runs 14 residues.

The chain is built from TRBV27 and TRBJ2-1; 14 positions match TRBD2. CDR1 and CDR2 (germline): MNHEY, SMNVEV (reference sequence). V shed 8 bases, J shed 8 bases, and the junction held 20 bases outside the gene matches. There are 19 residues in the CDR3. The CDR3 DNA follows: TGTGCCAGCGGATTACGACCGACTAGCGGGAGGGCCAGGGGGGATGAGCAGTTCTTC. Its protein product is CASGLRPTSGRARGDEQFF.

This clone is a singleton in its sample. The chain couples TRBV6-2 or TRBV6-3 to TRBJ1-1; D not resolved. The CDR3 has 12 residues. CDR1 and CDR2 (germline): MNHEY, SVGEGT. Trimming shortened V by 4 bases and J by 0 bases, and 3 bases separated the two germline ends. The DNA of the CDR3 is TGTGCCAGCAGTTTAATGAACACTGAAGCTTTCTTT. Its translation: CASSLMNTEAFF.

In DNA, the CDR3 is TGTGCCAGCAGCCTCGACAGAGGCAATCAGCCCCAGCATTTT. Translation: CASSLDRGNQPQHF. This chain uses TRBV9 with TRBJ1-5, with a tentative D call TRBD1 (5 bases). Germline CDR1 reads SGDLS; CDR2 reads YYNGEE. The CDR3 is 14 amino acids. The V end was cut by 4 bases, the J end by 2 bases, with 10 bases between.

The chain is built from TRBV28 and TRBJ1-2; no definite D call. The CDR3 loop spans 12 amino acids. V lost 10 bases to trimming and J lost 1 base, with 10 bases between them. From germline, CDR1 is MDHEN and CDR2 SYDVKM. CDR3 DNA sequence: TGTGCCACCCGAGGAGTTAACTATGGCTACACCTTC. This gives the protein CATRGVNYGYTF.

This chain links TRBV4-3 with TRBJ2-6; TRBD2 is a possible D gene (6 bases). Germline values: CDR1 LGHNA, CDR2 YSLEER. V lost 3 bases and J 0 bases, leaving 15 bases between the germline ends. The CDR3 covers 18 residues. CDR3 loop: CASSQFKGTPSGANVLTF. CDR3 in DNA: TGCGCCAGCAGCCAGTTCAAGGGGACTCCCTCTGGGGCCAACGTCCTGACTTTC.

This clone was detected only once. V gene TRBV5-1 combines with J gene TRBJ2-5; 7 nucleotides line up with TRBD1. The junction had 8 bases not matched to a gene; V was cut back by 4 bases and J by 5 bases. Per germline, CDR1 SGHRS and CDR2 YFSETQ. The CDR3 runs to 14 residues. The CDR3 spells CASSDPTGPETQYF. The DNA of the CDR3 is TGCGCCAGCAGCGACCCGACAGGGCCGGAGACCCAGTACTTC.

The J gene is TRBJ2-2, the V gene TRBV27, with unresolved D. Germline CDR1 and CDR2: MNHEY and SMNVEV (reference sequence). There are 13 residues in the CDR3. With 5 bases removed from V and 6 bases from J, the gap between germline ends came to 10 bases. CDR3 coding DNA: TGTGCCAGCAGTCTTCTAGGTCCCGGGGAGCTGTTTTTT. Amino acid sequence: CASSLLGPGELFF.

The chain joins TRBV6-5 to TRBJ2-7, with a weak D call TRBD1 (6 bases). Trimming left V 6 bases short and J 0 bases short, with 12 bases between. CDR1 MNHEY and CDR2 SVGAGI come from the germline V gene. The CDR3 extends over 14 amino acids. For the CDR3, the DNA is TGTGCCAGCAGGTGGGGACACAGCTCCTACGAGCAGTACGTC. This encodes CASRWGHSSYEQYV.

The sample holds a few counts of this clone. V is TRBV19 and J is TRBJ1-1; tentative D call: TRBD1 (6 bases). V was shortened by 5 bases and J by 2 bases, with 12 bases between the two germline ends. The CDR3 length is 14 residues. In germline, CDR1 is LNHDA, CDR2 SQIVND (reference sequence). The CDR3 is CASSADRINTEAFF. The CDR3 DNA is TGTGCCAGTAGTGCCGACAGGATAAACACTGAAGCTTTCTTT.

This chain links TRBV5-8 with TRBJ2-5; 7 bases line up with TRBD1. This CDR3 has 13 residues. The V gene's germline CDR1 is SGHTS and CDR2 YDEGEE. The V segment lost 4 bases and the J segment 2 bases; nucleotides outside the gene matches: 2. The CDR3 coding sequence is TGTGCCAGCAGCCGGGACAGACAAGAGACCCAGTACTTC. It is translated as CASSRDRQETQYF.